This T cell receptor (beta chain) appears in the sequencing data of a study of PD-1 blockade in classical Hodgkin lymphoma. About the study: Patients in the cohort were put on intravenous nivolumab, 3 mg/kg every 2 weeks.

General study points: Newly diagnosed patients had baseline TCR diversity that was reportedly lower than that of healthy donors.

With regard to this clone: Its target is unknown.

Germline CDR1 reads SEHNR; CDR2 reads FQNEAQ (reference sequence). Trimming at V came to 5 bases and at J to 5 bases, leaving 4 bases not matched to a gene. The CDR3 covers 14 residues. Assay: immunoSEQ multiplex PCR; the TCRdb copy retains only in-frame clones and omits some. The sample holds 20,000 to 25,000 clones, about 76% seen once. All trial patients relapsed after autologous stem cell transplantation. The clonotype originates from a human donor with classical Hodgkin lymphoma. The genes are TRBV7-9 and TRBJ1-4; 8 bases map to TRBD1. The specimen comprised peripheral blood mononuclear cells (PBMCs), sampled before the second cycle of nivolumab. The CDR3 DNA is TGTGCCAGCAGCGCCAGGGGGCTAAATGAAAAACTGTTTTTT. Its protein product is CASSARGLNEKLFF.